What follows are 12 T cell receptor beta chains derived from one specimen sequenced in a study of cytomegalovirus exposure and HLA in healthy donors. This PCR relied on a set of 60 Vbeta primers and 13 Jbeta primers. Data came from immunoSEQ multiplex PCR; TCRdb stores just in-frame clones and leaves some out. Here the sample spans about 170,000 clones, approximately 80% being singletons. Specimen: PBMCs. The receptors come from a female donor in good health and CMV-seronegative.

This chain's CDR3 is CSVASGSYEQYF. CDR3 nucleotides: TGCAGCGTCGCAAGCGGGAGCTACGAGCAGTACTTC. The V gene is TRBV29-1, the J gene TRBJ2-7; 8 bases fit TRBD2. The CDR3 has 12 residues. CDR1 is SQVTM and CDR2 is ANQGSEA in the germline V gene. With 6 bases clipped from V and 3 bases from J, the junction kept 4 bases outside the gene matches.

The chain links TRBV11-3 to TRBJ2-2; D perhaps matches TRBD1 (5 bases). Germline V CDR1 and CDR2: SGHNT, YENEEA. V dropped 3 bases and J dropped 6 bases, with 8 bases sitting between them. The CDR3 consists of 13 residues. DNA of the CDR3: TGTGCCAGCAGCTTTCAGGGCGCCGGGGAGCTGTTTTTT. Its protein product is CASSFQGAGELFF. The whole variable domain, remainder taken from reference TRBV11-3 and TRBJ2-2, is EAGVVQSPRYKIIEKKQPVAFWCNPISGHNTLYWYLQNLGQGPELLIRYENEEAVDDSQLPKDRFSAERLKGVDSTLKIQPAELGDSAVYLCASSFQGAGELFFGEGSRLTVL.

This rearrangement joins TRBV2 to TRBJ1-2; D might be TRBD1 (5 bases). The CDR3 is made up of 14 amino acids. Germline values: CDR1 SNHLY, CDR2 FYNNEI. V lost 5 bases and J lost 4, with 14 bases in between. The CDR3 loop is CASSLTETTYGYTF. CDR3 sequence (DNA): TGTGCCAGCAGTCTGACAGAAACAACCTATGGCTACACCTTC.

This chain joins TRBV27 and TRBJ2-1; 8 bases match TRBD2. The V segment lost 2 bases and the J segment 6 bases; nucleotides outside the gene matches: 6. The CDR3 covers 15 residues. Germline values: CDR1 MNHEY, CDR2 SMNVEV (reference sequence). The CDR3 DNA is TGTGCCAGCAGTTTACACCGGGAGGGCACCAATGAGCAGTTCTTC. Amino acids: CASSLHREGTNEQFF.

The rearrangement joins TRBV5-1 to TRBJ2-7; 9 nucleotides line up with TRBD1. The V gene's germline CDR1 is SGHRS and CDR2 YFSETQ. CDR3 length equals 15 residues. V was clipped by 4 bases and J by 7 bases; unmatched bases: 12. The CDR3: CASSPGTGSRGEQYF. DNA for the CDR3: TGCGCCAGCAGCCCCGGGACAGGGTCGCGTGGGGAGCAGTACTTC. Based on the CDR3 plus reference TRBV5-1 and TRBJ2-7, the full variable domain is KAGVTQTPRYLIKTRGQQVTLSCSPISGHRSVSWYQQTPGQGLQFLFEYFSETQRNKGNFPGRFSGRQFSNSRSEMNVSTLELGDSALYLCASSPGTGSRGEQYFGPGTRLTVT.

The chain joins TRBV5-8 to TRBJ1-2; 7 positions agree with TRBD1. The germline CDR1 and CDR2 sequences are SGHTS and YDEGEE. With V trimmed by 6 bases and J by 0 bases, 8 bases remained unmatched. This CDR3 comprises 15 residues. The CDR3 reads CASNPWGQPNYGYTF. The CDR3, as DNA: TGTGCCAGCAATCCTTGGGGACAGCCTAACTATGGCTACACCTTC.

The table lists this clone with a few counts. The gene calls are TRBV2 and TRBJ2-7, with D tentatively TRBD2 (5 bases). The germline CDR1 and CDR2 sequences are SNHLY and FYNNEI. The V end was cut by 1 base, the J end by 6 bases, with 13 bases between. This CDR3 contains 14 residues. CDR3 DNA sequence: TGTGCCAGCAGTGAAGGATACTCCCGGGGCGAGCAGTACTTC. Residues: CASSEGYSRGEQYF.

This clone was recorded only once. This chain uses TRBV18 with TRBJ2-5; a possible D gene is TRBD1 (5 bases). The CDR3 is 15 residues long. V lost 2 bases, J lost 2 bases, and 12 bases lay in between. Germline V CDR1 and CDR2: KGHSH, LQKENI. Here the CDR3 DNA reads TGTGCCAGCTCACCAAGGGGCCCGACTCAAGAGACCCAGTACTTC. It translates to CASSPRGPTQETQYF.

This clone was counted a few times. The chain is built from TRBV7-2 and TRBJ2-7; TRBD2 matches 8 bases. The CDR3 spans 14 residues. V was pared by 7 bases and J by 3 bases, with 8 bases of the junction left unmatched. Germline CDR1 reads SGHTA; CDR2 reads FQGNSA. DNA of the CDR3: TGTGCCAGCACCGTTAGCGGGACGAACTACGAGCAGTACTTC. Its translation is CASTVSGTNYEQYF.

This clone was detected a few times. The V gene is TRBV4-1, the J gene TRBJ1-6; 10 bases line up with TRBD1. V was pared by 4 bases and J by 5 bases, with 8 bases of the junction left unmatched. The germline V gene has CDR1 MGHRA and CDR2 YSYEKL. The CDR3 covers 17 residues. CDR3 bases: TGCGCCAGCAGCCTCGCCGGGACAGGGGTCGATAATTCACCCCTCCACTTT. It translates to CASSLAGTGVDNSPLHF.

V is TRBV7-9 and J is TRBJ2-3; D not certain. The CDR3 covers 11 residues. Trimming left V 5 bases short and J 5 bases short, with 5 bases between. CDR1 and CDR2 (germline): SEHNR, FQNEAQ (reference sequence). The CDR3 DNA reads as TGTGCCAGCAGCCCTCTAGATACGCAGTATTTT. Amino acids: CASSPLDTQYF.

This clone was counted a single time. This chain connects TRBV11-2 to TRBJ2-3, with 9 bases aligning to TRBD2. Germline lookup yields CDR1 SGHAT and CDR2 FQNNGV. V gave up 5 bases and J gave up 0 bases; unmatched junction bases: 6. The CDR3 sequence is 16 residues long. The CDR3 bases are TGTGCCAGCAGCATCACTAGCGGGCTGAGCACAGATACGCAGTATTTT. Its translation: CASSITSGLSTDTQYF.